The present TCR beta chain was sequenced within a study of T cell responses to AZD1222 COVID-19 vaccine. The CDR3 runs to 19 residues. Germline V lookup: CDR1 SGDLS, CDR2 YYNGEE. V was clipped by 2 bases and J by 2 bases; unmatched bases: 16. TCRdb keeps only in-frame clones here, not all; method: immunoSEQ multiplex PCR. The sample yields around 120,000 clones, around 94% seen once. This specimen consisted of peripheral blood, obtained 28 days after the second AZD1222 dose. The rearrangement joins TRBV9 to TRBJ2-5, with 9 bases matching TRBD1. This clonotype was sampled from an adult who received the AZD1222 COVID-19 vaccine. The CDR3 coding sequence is TGTGCCAGCAGCGTTCCCATCCCCTTCCAGACAGGGGGACAAGAGACCCAGTACTTC. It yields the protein CASSVPIPFQTGGQETQYF. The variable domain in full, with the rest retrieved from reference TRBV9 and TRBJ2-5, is DSGVTQTPKHLITATGQRVTLRCSPRSGDLSVYWYQQSLDQGLQFLIQYYNGEERAKGNILERFSAQQFPDLHSELNLSSLELGDSALYFCASSVPIPFQTGGQETQYFGPGTRLLVL.